This T cell receptor (beta chain) was sequenced during a study of CD8 T cells in Susac syndrome. The germline gives CDR1 SGHDT, CDR2 YYEEEE. The CDR3 length is 15 residues. Between the trimmed V and J ends, which lost 0 bases and 3 bases, there was a span of 12 bases. Relapsing-remitting disease, either stable or active, was present in the treatment-naive patients who were the multiple sclerosis controls. FACS was used to enrich TEMRA cells, whereas the CD8+ and CD4+ T cells were obtained by negative isolation. Random hexamers primed reverse transcription of roughly 0.5 to 1 ug RNA. With immunoSEQ multiplex PCR, TCR beta CDR3 was amplified across 54 Vbeta and 13 Jbeta. Each CDR3 protein is one row after TCRdb ran MiXCR on the immunoSEQ multiplex PCR reads. The data hold fewer than 150,000 distinct CDR3 sequences, with roughly 89% observed a single time.

This clonotype was obtained from a human donor with multiple sclerosis. Sequenced: CD8+ T cells from PBMCs. V is TRBV5-6 and J is TRBJ1-1; D call uncertain. Here the CDR3 DNA reads TGTGCCAGCAGCTTGGTTTCCCCATTAGACACTGAAGCTTTCTTT. Translating it yields CASSLVSPLDTEAFF. The whole variable domain, filled in from reference TRBV5-6 and TRBJ1-1, reads DAGVTQSPTHLIKTRGQQVTLRCSPKSGHDTVSWYQQALGQGPQFIFQYYEEEERQRGNFPDRFSGHQFPNYSSELNVNALLLGDSALYLCASSLVSPLDTEAFFGQGTRLTVV.